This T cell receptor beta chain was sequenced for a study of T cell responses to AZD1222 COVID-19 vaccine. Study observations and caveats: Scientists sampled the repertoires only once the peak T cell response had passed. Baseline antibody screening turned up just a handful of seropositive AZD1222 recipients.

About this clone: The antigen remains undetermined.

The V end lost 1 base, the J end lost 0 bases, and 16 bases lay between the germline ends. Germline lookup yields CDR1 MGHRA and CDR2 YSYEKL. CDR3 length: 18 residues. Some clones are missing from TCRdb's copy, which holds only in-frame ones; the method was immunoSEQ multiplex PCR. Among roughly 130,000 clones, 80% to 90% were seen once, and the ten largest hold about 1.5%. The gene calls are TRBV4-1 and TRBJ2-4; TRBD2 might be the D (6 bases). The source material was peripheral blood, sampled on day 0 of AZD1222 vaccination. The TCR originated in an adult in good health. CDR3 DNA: TGCGCCAGCAGCCAAGTGTCCGGGGACTTCCTAGCCAAAAACATTCAGTACTTC. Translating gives CASSQVSGDFLAKNIQYF.